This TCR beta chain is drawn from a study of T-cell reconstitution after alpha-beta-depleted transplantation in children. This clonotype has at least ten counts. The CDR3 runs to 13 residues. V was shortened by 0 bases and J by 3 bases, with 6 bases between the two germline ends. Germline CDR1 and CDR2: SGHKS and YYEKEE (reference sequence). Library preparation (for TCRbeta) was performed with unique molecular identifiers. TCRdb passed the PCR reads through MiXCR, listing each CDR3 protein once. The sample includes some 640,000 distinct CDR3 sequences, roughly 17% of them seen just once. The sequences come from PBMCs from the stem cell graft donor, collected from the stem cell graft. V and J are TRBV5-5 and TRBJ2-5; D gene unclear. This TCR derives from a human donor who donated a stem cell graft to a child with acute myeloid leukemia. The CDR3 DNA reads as TGTGCCAGCAGCTTGGGACGGAAAGAGACCCAGTACTTC. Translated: CASSLGRKETQYF.